This T cell receptor beta chain was found in a study of CXCR3-negative and CXCR3-positive naive CD8 T cells. Worth noting for this clonotype: Its target is unknown.

Study outcomes and limitations: Similar TRBV-TRBJ usage characterized naive CXCR3-negative and CXCR3-positive cells; memory cells differed. Comparably high diversity was seen in both naive subsets, and much lower diversity in memory CD8+ cells.

The libraries of TRB cDNA were constructed through 5' RACE using UMI labels. TCRdb reprocessed the 5' RACE reads and stores each CDR3 protein as one record, lacking DNA. This sample lists tens of thousands of distinct CDR3 sequences; its ten largest clones have around 1%. Subsets of CD8+ T cells were each sorted in triplicate at approximately 300,000 cells apiece. Among CD8+ T cells, naive ones were CD45RO-CCR7+CD27+CD95-. Sequences were obtained from naive CXCR3- CD8+ T cells from blood. Subset: CD45RO-CCR7+CD27+CD95- naive CD8+ T cells lacking CXCR3 (TNR3-). The receptor was isolated from a human donor in good health. Some clones in this sample may be carry-over from other donors' samples.

CDR3 sequence reads: CSVTGGITEAFF. The chain couples TRBV29-1 to TRBJ1-1; TCRdb reports TRBD1, a call that lacks DNA to check it against. The CDR3 is made up of 12 amino acids. Germline V gene lookup returns CDR1 SQVTM and CDR2 ANQGSEA. The variable domain in full, with the rest retrieved from reference TRBV29-1 and TRBJ1-1, is SAVISQKPSRDICQRGTSLTIQCQVDSQVTMMFWYRQQPGQSLTLIATANQGSEATYESGFVIDKFPISRPNLTFSTLTVSNMSPEDSSIYLCSVTGGITEAFFGQGTRLTVV.